Each of the 27 T cell receptor beta chains below was sequenced from the same sample in a study of T cell responses to AZD1222 COVID-19 vaccine. The table came from immunoSEQ multiplex PCR; TCRdb's copy has only in-frame clones and leaves some out. Among 110,000 to 150,000 clones listed, approximately 89% were seen once. Here the sequenced sample was peripheral blood, taken on day 0 of AZD1222 vaccination. These receptors came from an adult in good health.

The J gene is TRBJ1-5, the V gene TRBV15; possible D gene TRBD1, 6 bases. The CDR3 totals 14 residues. Trimming shortened V by 5 bases and J by 7 bases, and 15 bases separated the two germline ends. Germline lookup yields CDR1 LNHNV and CDR2 YYDKDF (reference sequence). CDR3 sequence (DNA): TGTGCCACCAGCTTGACAGGAGATAACCAGCCCCAGCATTTT. It specifies CATSLTGDNQPQHF.

This chain links TRBV5-6 with TRBJ1-1; D is undetermined. V was trimmed by 0 bases and J by 4 bases, leaving 10 bases between them. Germline V gene data show CDR1 as SGHDT and CDR2 as YYEEEE. There are 14 residues in the CDR3. The CDR3 loop reads CASSLVVGSTEAFF. CDR3 in DNA: TGTGCCAGCAGCTTGGTTGTCGGGAGCACTGAAGCTTTCTTT.

This chain joins TRBV24-1 and TRBJ2-5; 10 bases fit TRBD2. CDR1 and CDR2 from the germline V gene are KGHDR and SFDVKD. The junction had 15 bases not matched to a gene; V was cut back by 3 bases and J by 6 bases. The CDR3 totals 18 residues. The CDR3 nucleotides are TGTGCCACCAGTGATGGCCGAAGCGGGGGGGGAGGCAGAAAGACCCAGTACTTC. Its protein product is CATSDGRSGGGGRKTQYF.

The rearrangement joins TRBV15 to TRBJ1-1; weak D call: TRBD1 (6 bases). The CDR3 has 14 residues. CDR1 is LNHNV and CDR2 is YYDKDF in the germline V gene (reference sequence). Trimming pared 3 bases from V and 3 bases from J, leaving 11 bases between. CDR3 in DNA: TGTGCCACCAGCAGGACAGGACGACACACTGAAGCTTTCTTT. It is translated as CATSRTGRHTEAFF. The variable domain in full, completed from reference TRBV15 and TRBJ1-1, reads DAMVIQNPRYQVTQFGKPVTLSCSQTLNHNVMYWYQQKSSQAPKLLFHYYDKDFNNEADTPDNFQSRRPNTSFCFLDIRSPGLGDTAMYLCATSRTGRHTEAFFGQGTRLTVV.

The gene calls are TRBV11-3 and TRBJ2-7, with D possibly called TRBD1 or TRBD2 (7 bases each). CDR1 and CDR2 (germline): SGHNT, YENEEA. The CDR3 contains 17 residues. Trimming left V 4 bases short and J 2 bases short, with 21 bases between. The CDR3 region is CASSWGGGGGTAYEQYF. The CDR3 nucleotides are TGTGCCAGCAGCTGGGGGGGTGGAGGTGGGACAGCCTACGAGCAGTACTTC.

V is TRBV2 and J is TRBJ1-2; D call uncertain. The germline V gene has CDR1 SNHLY and CDR2 FYNNEI. Trimming left V 2 bases short and J 8 bases short, with 6 bases between. The CDR3 is 11 residues long. The CDR3 loop is CASSENVGYTF. The CDR3 DNA reads TGTGCCAGCAGTGAAAATGTCGGCTACACCTTC.

The CDR3: CASRGHRGQPQHF. The CDR3 DNA sequence: TGTGCCAGCAGGGGACACAGGGGGCAGCCCCAGCATTTT. The chain joins TRBV12-3 or TRBV12-4 to TRBJ1-5, with 8 nucleotides matching TRBD1. V was clipped by 6 bases and J by 7 bases; unmatched bases: 5. There are 13 residues in the CDR3.

The genes are TRBV5-4 and TRBJ2-2; 7 bases are shared with TRBD1. Looked up from germline, CDR1 is SGHNT and CDR2 is YYREEE (reference sequence). The CDR3 totals 14 residues. The junction had 4 bases not matched to a gene; V was cut back by 3 bases and J by 5 bases. In nucleotides, the CDR3 is TGTGCCAGCAGCTGGACAGGCATGACCGGGGAGCTGTTTTTT. Protein product: CASSWTGMTGELFF.

The V gene is TRBV5-1, the J gene TRBJ2-7, with 11 bases lining up with TRBD2. This CDR3 has 16 residues. The V gene end was trimmed by 4 bases and the J gene end by 2 bases; junction bases not matched to a gene: 8. The germline V gene has CDR1 SGHRS and CDR2 YFSETQ. The chain's CDR3 is CASSLRTSGFPYEQYF. The CDR3 DNA reads TGCGCCAGCAGCCTACGGACTAGCGGGTTCCCCTACGAGCAGTACTTC.

The genes are TRBV27 and TRBJ1-5; no clear D gene. Trimming stripped 1 base from V and 2 bases from J, with 3 bases between. Germline lookup yields CDR1 MNHEY and CDR2 SMNVEV (reference sequence). CDR3 size: 13 residues. The CDR3 coding sequence is TGTGCCAGCAGTTTATGGGGCAATCAGCCCCAGCATTTT. It translates to CASSLWGNQPQHF.

The chain is built from TRBV5-6 and TRBJ1-2; perhaps TRBD1 as D (5 bases). The germline gives CDR1 SGHDT, CDR2 YYEEEE. The ends were cut back, 6 bases at V and 2 bases at J, with 8 bases in the middle. CDR3 size: 12 residues. The CDR3 sequence: CASNRDNYGYTF. CDR3 sequence (DNA): TGTGCCAGCAACCGGGACAACTATGGCTACACCTTC.

The chain is built from TRBV2 and TRBJ1-1; D uncertain. With 6 bases removed from V and 0 bases from J, the gap between germline ends came to 11 bases. Germline V gene sequence: CDR1 SNHLY, CDR2 FYNNEI. This CDR3 has 14 residues. The CDR3 region is CASRPPYMNTEAFF. In DNA form, the CDR3 reads TGTGCCAGCAGGCCACCTTATATGAACACTGAAGCTTTCTTT.

The rearrangement links TRBV27 to TRBJ1-1; D uncertain. Germline loops: CDR1 MNHEY, CDR2 SMNVEV (reference sequence). The CDR3 has 10 residues. The germline V and J ends were trimmed by 8 bases and 6 bases, with 7 bases remaining between them. The CDR3 here is CASPRAEAFF. Here the CDR3 DNA reads TGTGCCAGCCCGAGGGCTGAAGCTTTCTTT.

J is TRBJ1-2 and V is TRBV5-4; D unresolved. This CDR3 is 12 amino acids long. Germline lookup yields CDR1 SGHNT and CDR2 YYREEE (reference sequence). V lost 3 bases to trimming and J lost 5 bases, with 8 bases between them. DNA of the CDR3: TGTGCCAGCAGCTCAGACTTTTATGGCTACACCTTC. Translating gives CASSSDFYGYTF.

CDR3 in amino acids: CASSLTIGAAHYEQYF. CDR3 sequence (DNA): TGCGCCAGCAGCCTTACGATAGGAGCGGCCCACTACGAGCAGTACTTC. This rearrangement joins TRBV4-1 to TRBJ2-7; D perhaps matches TRBD2 (5 bases). The CDR3 runs to 16 residues. CDR1 and CDR2 (germline): MGHRA, YSYEKL. V dropped 4 bases and J dropped 3 bases, with 19 bases sitting between them.

The chain uses TRBV18 and TRBJ1-2; tentative D call: TRBD1 (5 bases). This CDR3 region has 14 residues. V lost 0 bases, J lost 9 bases, and 14 bases lay in between. Germline lookup yields CDR1 KGHSH and CDR2 LQKENI. The DNA of the CDR3 is TGTGCCAGCTCACCACCGACCAGGGCGGATCGCTACACCTTC. This translates into CASSPPTRADRYTF.

The V call is TRBV7-9, the J call TRBJ1-5, with 8 bases fitting TRBD1. The trim removed 5 bases at V and 6 bases at J, leaving 6 bases unmatched. Germline values: CDR1 SEHNR, CDR2 FQNEAQ (reference sequence). The CDR3 extends over 14 amino acids. DNA of the CDR3: TGTGCCAGCAGCCCGACAGGGGCTGGTCAGCCCCAGCATTTT. It specifies CASSPTGAGQPQHF.

The chain uses TRBV12-5 and TRBJ1-1, with D hard to call. V was cut by 9 bases and J by 4 bases, with 12 bases left in between. CDR3 length equals 12 residues. The V gene's germline CDR1 is LGHNT and CDR2 FRNRAP. The CDR3 loop reads CASTYGGTEAFF. The CDR3 bases are TGTGCTAGCACTTACGGTGGCACTGAAGCTTTCTTT.

V and J are TRBV7-2 and TRBJ1-5; D call uncertain. In germline, CDR1 is SGHTA, CDR2 FQGNSA. V was pared by 5 bases and J by 4 bases, with 15 bases between. The CDR3 spans 15 residues. This CDR3 is CASSRRSIRNQPQHF. CDR3 nucleotide sequence: TGTGCCAGCAGCCGCCGGTCGATCAGAAATCAGCCCCAGCATTTT.

This clone was observed a handful of times. This chain connects TRBV5-1 to TRBJ2-7, with 7 bases that match TRBD1. CDR1 is SGHRS, CDR2 YFSETQ, per germline. The length of the CDR3 is 12 residues. V was pared by 0 bases and J by 6 bases, with 0 bases of the junction left unmatched. Here the CDR3 reads CASSLGTGEQYF. The CDR3 region has the DNA TGCGCCAGCAGCTTGGGGACAGGCGAGCAGTACTTC.

The rearrangement links TRBV28 to TRBJ2-1, with D perhaps matching TRBD2 (5 bases). Germline assignment: CDR1 MDHEN and CDR2 SYDVKM. CDR3 length equals 15 residues. With 4 bases removed from V and 8 bases from J, the gap between germline ends came to 18 bases. In nucleotides, the CDR3 is TGTGCCAGCAGTTCCCCCCGTGGGAGTTGGTATGAGCAGTTCTTC. This translates into CASSSPRGSWYEQFF.

The chain carries TRBV27 and TRBJ1-1; D uncertain. The CDR3 has 16 residues. V was cut by 0 bases and J by 2 bases, with 13 bases left in between. CDR1 is MNHEY, CDR2 SMNVEV, per germline (reference sequence). This chain's CDR3 is CASSLSRQPPNTEAFF. The CDR3 nucleotides read TGTGCCAGCAGTTTATCCCGGCAGCCCCCCAACACTGAAGCTTTCTTT.

V is TRBV30 and J is TRBJ1-5; D call uncertain. In germline, CDR1 is GTSNPN, CDR2 SVGIG (reference sequence). The CDR3 consists of 14 residues. Trimming pared 4 bases from V and 3 bases from J, leaving 13 bases between. CDR3 residues: CAWKEVGTNQPQHF. The CDR3 bases are TGTGCCTGGAAGGAGGTCGGTACCAATCAGCCCCAGCATTTT.

The chain couples TRBV2 to TRBJ2-7; D might be TRBD2 (6 bases). This CDR3 has 15 amino acids. Germline CDR1 reads SNHLY; CDR2 reads FYNNEI. The germline V and J ends were trimmed by 3 bases and 3 bases, with 15 bases remaining between them. CDR3 residues: CASSEVSSASYEQYF. The CDR3 DNA reads TGTGCCAGCAGTGAGGTCTCTAGCGCTAGCTACGAGCAGTACTTC.

The sample holds one count of this clone. The rearrangement joins TRBV7-3 to TRBJ1-1; tentatively, D is TRBD1 (5 bases). Trimming cost V 6 bases and J 3 bases, with 14 bases left between them. This CDR3 region has 14 residues. Looked up from germline, CDR1 is SGHTA and CDR2 is FQGTGA. The CDR3 DNA is TGTGCCAGCAGTCCCCTGGGGCCCCACACTGAAGCTTTCTTT. Translation: CASSPLGPHTEAFF.

The V call is TRBV19, the J call TRBJ1-5, with D perhaps TRBD1 (5 bases). Germline assignment: CDR1 LNHDA and CDR2 SQIVND (reference sequence). The germline V and J ends were trimmed by 5 bases and 6 bases, with 8 bases remaining between them. This CDR3 comprises 12 residues. This CDR3 is CASSPGLQPQHF. CDR3 DNA sequence: TGTGCCAGTAGTCCAGGGCTTCAGCCCCAGCATTTT.

The chain joins TRBV12-3 or TRBV12-4 to TRBJ2-7; D remains unclear. V lost 6 bases to trimming and J lost 6 bases, with 9 bases between them. This CDR3 comprises 11 residues. CDR3 sequence (DNA): TGTGCCAGCAGCCGTTCCACCGAGCAGTACTTC. Amino acids: CASSRSTEQYF.